The 8 T cell receptor beta chains below all came from one sample that was sequenced in a study of cytomegalovirus exposure and HLA in healthy donors. Sequencing used immunoSEQ multiplex PCR; TCRdb keeps in-frame clones, though not all of them. Of some 130,000 clones listed, 89% are singletons. Sequencing input: PBMCs. The source of these receptors is a woman aged 18-35 years in good health and CMV-seronegative.

This clone was counted once. The chain couples TRBV19 to TRBJ1-5; 11 bases are a match to TRBD1. Losses at the gene ends were 5 bases for V and 4 bases for J; bases not matched to a gene: 4. The germline V gene encodes CDR1 LNHDA and CDR2 SQIVND (reference sequence). This CDR3 region has 15 residues. CDR3 in DNA: TGTGCCAGTAGTGGAGGACAGGGGGCTAATCAGCCCCAGCATTTT. Amino acid sequence: CASSGGQGANQPQHF.

This clone was seen repeatedly, ten times or more. The chain has TRBV7-8 and TRBJ1-1, with 7 bases lining up with TRBD1. The germline gives CDR1 SGHVS, CDR2 FQNEAQ. The CDR3 has 15 amino acids. V lost 1 base, J lost 4 bases, and 6 bases stayed unmatched. CDR3 DNA sequence: TGTGCCAGCAGCTTAGTCACAGGGGTAACCACTGAAGCTTTCTTT. It codes for CASSLVTGVTTEAFF.

A few counts support this clone. The rearrangement links TRBV9 to TRBJ2-2, with 8 bases that match TRBD2. The CDR3 is made up of 17 amino acids. V gave up 4 bases and J gave up 0 bases; unmatched junction bases: 8. From germline, CDR1 is SGDLS and CDR2 YYNGEE. CDR3: CASSLHREGPNTGELFF. CDR3 nucleotide sequence: TGTGCCAGCAGCCTCCATCGGGAGGGCCCGAACACCGGGGAGCTGTTTTTT.

The chain combines TRBV7-9 with TRBJ2-7; D may be TRBD2 (6 bases). The germline V and J ends were trimmed by 1 base and 4 bases, with 17 bases remaining between them. Looked up from germline, CDR1 is SEHNR and CDR2 is FQNEAQ (reference sequence). The CDR3 sequence is 16 residues long. CDR3 loop: CASSLGWSSAHYEQYF. DNA for the CDR3: TGTGCCAGCAGCTTAGGTTGGTCTAGCGCCCATTACGAGCAGTACTTC.

This clone came up a few times. The rearrangement joins TRBV7-7 to TRBJ2-1; no definite D call. This CDR3 has 14 amino acids. The germline gives CDR1 SSHAT, CDR2 FNYEAQ (reference sequence). V dropped 3 bases and J dropped 13 bases, with 19 bases sitting between them. The CDR3 coding sequence is TGTGCCAGCAGCTTCCGCCCTCATGACGGGTCTCAGTTCTTC. It encodes CASSFRPHDGSQFF.

V usage is TRBV4-1 and J usage is TRBJ2-3, with TRBD2 identical over 14 bases. Trimming removed 4 bases from V and 1 base from J; junction bases left unmatched: 13. The CDR3 spans 20 residues. CDR1 is MGHRA, CDR2 YSYEKL, per germline. CDR3 nucleotides: TGCGCCAGCAGCCCTAAATACAAAATGGGACTAGCGGGGGGCACAGATACGCAGTATTTT. Translating gives CASSPKYKMGLAGGTDTQYF.

V is TRBV15 and J is TRBJ2-7, with D possibly matching TRBD2 (5 bases). Trimming left V 0 bases short and J 2 bases short, with 11 bases between. CDR3 length equals 15 residues. Per germline, CDR1 LNHNV and CDR2 YYDKDF (reference sequence). The CDR3 bases are TGTGCCACCAGCAGAGAACCAAAGGGAGCCTACGAGCAGTACTTC. Its translation is CATSREPKGAYEQYF.

The chain joins TRBV27 to TRBJ2-7, with D hard to call. The CDR3 loop spans 16 amino acids. Trimming cost V 2 bases and J 1 base, with 15 bases left between them. Germline CDR1 MNHEY, CDR2 SMNVEV (reference sequence). CDR3 in amino acids: CASSLRQRIDSYEQYF. For the CDR3, the DNA is TGTGCCAGCAGTTTAAGGCAGCGAATCGATTCCTACGAGCAGTACTTC.